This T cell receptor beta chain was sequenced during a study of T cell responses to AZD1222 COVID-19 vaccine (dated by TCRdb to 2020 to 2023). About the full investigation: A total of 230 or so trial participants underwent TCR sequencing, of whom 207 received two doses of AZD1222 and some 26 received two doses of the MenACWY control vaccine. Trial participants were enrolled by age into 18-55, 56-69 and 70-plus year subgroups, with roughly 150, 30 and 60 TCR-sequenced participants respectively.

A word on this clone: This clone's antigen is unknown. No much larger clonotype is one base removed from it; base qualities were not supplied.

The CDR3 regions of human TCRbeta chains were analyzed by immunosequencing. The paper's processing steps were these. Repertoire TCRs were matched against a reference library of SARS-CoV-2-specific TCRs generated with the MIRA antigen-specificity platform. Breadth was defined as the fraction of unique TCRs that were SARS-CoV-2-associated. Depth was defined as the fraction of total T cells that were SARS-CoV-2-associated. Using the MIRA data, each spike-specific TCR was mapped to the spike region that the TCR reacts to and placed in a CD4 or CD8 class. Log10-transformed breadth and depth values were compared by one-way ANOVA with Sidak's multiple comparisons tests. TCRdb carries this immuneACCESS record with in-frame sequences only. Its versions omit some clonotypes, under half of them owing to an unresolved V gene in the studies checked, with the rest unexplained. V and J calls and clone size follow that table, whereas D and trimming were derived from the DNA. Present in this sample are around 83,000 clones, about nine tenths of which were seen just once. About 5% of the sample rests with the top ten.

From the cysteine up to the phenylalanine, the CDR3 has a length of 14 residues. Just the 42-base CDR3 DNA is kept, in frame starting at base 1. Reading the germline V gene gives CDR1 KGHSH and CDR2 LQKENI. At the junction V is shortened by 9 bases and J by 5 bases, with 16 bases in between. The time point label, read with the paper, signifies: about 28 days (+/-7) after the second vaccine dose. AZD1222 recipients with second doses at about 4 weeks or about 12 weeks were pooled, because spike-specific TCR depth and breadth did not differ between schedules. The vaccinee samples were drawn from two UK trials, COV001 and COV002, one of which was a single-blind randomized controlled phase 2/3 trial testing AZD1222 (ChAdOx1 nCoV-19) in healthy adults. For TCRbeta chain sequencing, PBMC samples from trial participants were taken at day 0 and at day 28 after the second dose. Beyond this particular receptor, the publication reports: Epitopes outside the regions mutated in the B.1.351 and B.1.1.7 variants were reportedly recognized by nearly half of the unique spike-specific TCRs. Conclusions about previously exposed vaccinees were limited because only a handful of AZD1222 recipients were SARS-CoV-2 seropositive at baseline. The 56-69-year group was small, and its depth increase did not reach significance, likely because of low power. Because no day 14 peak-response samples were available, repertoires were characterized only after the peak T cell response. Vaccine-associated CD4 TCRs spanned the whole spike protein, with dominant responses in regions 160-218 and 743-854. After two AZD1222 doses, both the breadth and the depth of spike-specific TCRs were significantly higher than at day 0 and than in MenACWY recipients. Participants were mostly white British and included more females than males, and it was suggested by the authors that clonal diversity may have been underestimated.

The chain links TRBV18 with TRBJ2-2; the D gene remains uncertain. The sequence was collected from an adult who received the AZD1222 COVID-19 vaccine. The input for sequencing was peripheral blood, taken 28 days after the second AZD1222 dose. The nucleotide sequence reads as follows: TGTGCCAGTACATCGACGGTTGGTACCGGGGAGCTGTTTTTT. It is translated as CASTSTVGTGELFF.